Here is one TCR beta chain with its context. The V gene lost 5 bases and the J gene lost 0 bases, with 7 bases spanning the gap. Germline lookup yields CDR1 SGHAT and CDR2 FQNNGV. The CDR3 is 13 amino acids. The table came from immunoSEQ multiplex PCR; TCRdb's copy has only in-frame clones and leaves some out. The sample has approximately 200,000 clones, around 92% seen once. This entry belongs to a study of T cell responses to AZD1222 COVID-19 vaccine. The receptor comes from an adult in good health. The specimen comprised peripheral blood, sampled on day 0 of AZD1222 vaccination. The rearrangement joins TRBV11-2 to TRBJ1-1; weak D call: TRBD1 (5 bases). The CDR3 coding sequence is TGTGCCAGCAGCCTCAGGGTGAACACTGAAGCTTTCTTT. Translating gives CASSLRVNTEAFF.